One sample yielded the 16 T cell receptor beta chains listed below, sequenced in a study of PD-1 blockade in classical Hodgkin lymphoma. Libraries were prepared by immunoSEQ multiplex PCR; TCRdb keeps only in-frame clonotypes and omits some of them. The sample lists about 46,000 clones, over 60% occurring once. All trial patients relapsed after autologous stem cell transplantation. Sequencing used peripheral blood mononuclear cells (PBMCs), obtained before the second cycle of nivolumab. Source of these receptors: a human donor with classical Hodgkin lymphoma.

The chain couples TRBV5-1 to TRBJ1-1, with unresolved D. The V end was cut by 4 bases, the J end by 4 bases, with 14 bases between. Germline lookup yields CDR1 SGHRS and CDR2 YFSETQ. CDR3 length equals 14 residues. The CDR3 protein is CASSLGQVATEAFF. The CDR3 region has the DNA TGCGCCAGCAGCCTAGGTCAGGTTGCCACTGAAGCTTTCTTT.

In its sample, this clone was seen once. The same CDR3 also results from other DNA sequences found in this sample. This chain connects TRBV6-1 to TRBJ2-7; D is undetermined. The CDR3 runs to 14 residues. Per the germline V gene, CDR1 is MNHNS and CDR2 is SASEGT. V was cut by 3 bases and J by 0 bases, with 9 bases left in between. The CDR3, as DNA: TGTGCCAGCAGTGAGGTTTCAGACTCCTACGAGCAGTACTTC. The encoded protein is CASSEVSDSYEQYF.

CDR3 loop: CASMGLAGGRYEQYF. CDR3 coding DNA: TGCGCCAGCATGGGACTAGCGGGAGGTCGGTACGAGCAGTACTTC. The rearrangement uses TRBV4-1 and TRBJ2-7; TRBD2 agrees at 15 bases. The CDR3 has 15 amino acids. V was clipped by 7 bases and J by 4 bases; unmatched bases: 5. Germline lookup yields CDR1 MGHRA and CDR2 YSYEKL.

This rearrangement joins TRBV7-3 to TRBJ2-2, with unresolved D. The CDR3 has 15 residues. The V end lost 2 bases, the J end lost 1 base, and 8 bases lay between the germline ends. CDR1 and CDR2 from the germline V gene are SGHTA and FQGTGA. This chain's CDR3 is CASSLFSRNTGELFF. CDR3 coding DNA: TGTGCCAGCAGCTTATTTTCCAGGAACACCGGGGAGCTGTTTTTT. Full variable domain (rest looked up from reference TRBV7-3 and TRBJ2-2): GAGVSQTPSNKVTEKGKYVELRCDPISGHTALYWYRQSLGQGPEFLIYFQGTGAADDSGLPNDRFFAVRPEGSVSTLKIQRTERGDSAVYLCASSLFSRNTGELFFGEGSRLTVL.

The chain has TRBV5-1 and TRBJ2-1, with D unresolved. Trimming left V 0 bases short and J 0 bases short, with 13 bases between. The CDR3 loop spans 17 amino acids. Germline assignment: CDR1 SGHRS and CDR2 YFSETQ. The CDR3 DNA sequence: TGCGCCAGCAGCTTGGTATTCCCCCCGAGCTCCTACAATGAGCAGTTCTTC. This codes for CASSLVFPPSSYNEQFF.

V usage is TRBV14 and J usage is TRBJ1-1; no definite D call. Trimming pared 1 base from V and 10 bases from J, leaving 16 bases between. The CDR3 has 14 residues. CDR1 and CDR2 from the germline V gene are SGHDN and FVKESK. The CDR3 reads CASSQVGAGIGAFF. The CDR3 DNA reads TGTGCCAGCAGCCAAGTGGGAGCAGGTATAGGAGCTTTCTTT. Looking up the rest from reference TRBV14 and TRBJ1-1 gives the full variable domain: EAGVTQFPSHSVIEKGQTVTLRCDPISGHDNLYWYRRVMGKEIKFLLHFVKESKQDESGMPNNRFLAERTGGTYSTLKVQPAELEDSGVYFCASSQVGAGIGAFFGQGTRLTVV.

The chain combines TRBV19 with TRBJ2-7; perhaps D is TRBD1 or TRBD2 (5 bases each). The V and J ends lost 5 bases and 6 bases respectively, with 26 bases between them. The germline V gene has CDR1 LNHDA and CDR2 SQIVND (reference sequence). The CDR3 totals 17 residues. The DNA of the CDR3 is TGTGCCAGTAGTCCGGGTCCCGGGACGTGGACGGTCTCCGAGCAGTACTTC. Protein sequence: CASSPGPGTWTVSEQYF.

V gene TRBV9 combines with J gene TRBJ2-7; 8 bases map to TRBD2. Germline V CDR1 and CDR2: SGDLS, YYNGEE. J gave up 0 bases and V 3 bases, and 17 bases lay outside the gene matches. The CDR3 sequence is 19 residues long. The CDR3, as DNA: TGTGCCAGCAGCGCCAAAGCATCTGCTAGCGGGCGAAGCTCCTACGAGCAGTACTTC. Amino acids: CASSAKASASGRSSYEQYF. Together with reference TRBV9 and TRBJ2-7, the CDR3 gives the full variable domain: DSGVTQTPKHLITATGQRVTLRCSPRSGDLSVYWYQQSLDQGLQFLIQYYNGEERAKGNILERFSAQQFPDLHSELNLSSLELGDSALYFCASSAKASASGRSSYEQYFGPGTRLTVT.

This clone was seen just once. The chain employs TRBV9 and TRBJ2-7; the match to TRBD2 covers 12 bases. The V and J ends lost 3 bases and 0 bases, in that order; junction bases with no gene match: 1. CDR3 size: 15 residues. Germline assignment: CDR1 SGDLS and CDR2 YYNGEE. The CDR3 is CASSETSGSSYEQYF. CDR3 nucleotide sequence: TGTGCCAGCAGCGAGACTAGCGGGAGCTCCTACGAGCAGTACTTC.

This chain uses TRBV10-3 with TRBJ2-7, with D tentatively TRBD1 (6 bases). The V end lost 3 bases, the J end lost 4 bases, and 16 bases lay between the germline ends. The CDR3 totals 15 residues. The germline gives CDR1 ENHRY, CDR2 SYGVKD. The chain's CDR3 is CAISESQGTTYEQYF. The CDR3 DNA follows: TGTGCCATCAGTGAAAGCCAGGGGACGACATACGAGCAGTACTTC.

This chain links TRBV28 with TRBJ2-4, with TRBD1 identical over 10 bases. Germline V gives CDR1 MDHEN, CDR2 SYDVKM. This CDR3 has 13 residues. The J segment lost 9 bases and the V segment lost 6 bases, leaving 5 bases of the junction unmatched. The CDR3 here is CASRTGGEGIQYF. DNA of the CDR3: TGTGCCAGCAGGACAGGGGGCGAGGGCATTCAGTACTTC.

V and J are TRBV28 and TRBJ2-3, with 8 bases aligning to TRBD2. This CDR3 is 14 amino acids long. Germline CDR1 and CDR2: MDHEN and SYDVKM. V lost 4 bases, J lost 4 bases, and 4 bases stayed unmatched. This CDR3 is CASSYGGGPDTQYF. DNA of the CDR3: TGTGCCAGCAGTTACGGGGGGGGCCCAGATACGCAGTATTTT.

The rearrangement uses TRBV28 and TRBJ1-2, with D hard to call. The CDR3 covers 13 residues. Germline V gene lookup returns CDR1 MDHEN and CDR2 SYDVKM. The germline V and J ends were trimmed by 2 bases and 7 bases, with 11 bases remaining between them. The CDR3 spells CASSLEGTIGYTF. The CDR3 DNA sequence: TGTGCCAGCAGTTTAGAGGGTACGATTGGCTACACCTTC.

V gene TRBV10-3 combines with J gene TRBJ2-7; 8 bases agree with TRBD1. Per germline, CDR1 ENHRY and CDR2 SYGVKD. Trimming at V came to 7 bases and at J to 5 bases, leaving 13 bases not matched to a gene. The CDR3 consists of 15 residues. The CDR3 spells CAIKGDRDRLDEQYF. In DNA form, the CDR3 reads TGTGCCATCAAGGGAGACCGGGACAGGCTTGACGAGCAGTACTTC.

By share of the sample, this clone is medium-sized. The chain employs TRBV7-8 and TRBJ2-2; 7 bases fit TRBD1. The CDR3 covers 16 residues. Trimming cost V 5 bases and J 1 base; bases outside gene matches: 7. Per the germline V gene, CDR1 is SGHVS and CDR2 is FQNEAQ. As DNA, the CDR3 is TGTGCCAGCAGCATACCCCGGGACAGGAACACCGGGGAGCTGTTTTTT. It specifies CASSIPRDRNTGELFF.

This clone turned up a few times. The genes are TRBV2 and TRBJ1-6, with TRBD1 identical over 8 bases. V lost 3 bases, J lost 10 bases, and 8 bases stayed unmatched. The CDR3 has 15 amino acids. CDR1 SNHLY and CDR2 FYNNEI come from the germline V gene. The CDR3 bases are TGTGCCAGCAGTGATTGGGACAGGCCCGAGTCACCCCTCCACTTT. It yields the protein CASSDWDRPESPLHF. The full variable domain, in which reference TRBV2 and TRBJ1-6 provide the parts outside the CDR3, is EPEVTQTPSHQVTQMGQEVILRCVPISNHLYFYWYRQILGQKVEFLVSFYNNEISEKSEIFDDQFSVERPDGSNFTLKIRSTKLEDSAMYFCASSDWDRPESPLHFGNGTRLTVT.